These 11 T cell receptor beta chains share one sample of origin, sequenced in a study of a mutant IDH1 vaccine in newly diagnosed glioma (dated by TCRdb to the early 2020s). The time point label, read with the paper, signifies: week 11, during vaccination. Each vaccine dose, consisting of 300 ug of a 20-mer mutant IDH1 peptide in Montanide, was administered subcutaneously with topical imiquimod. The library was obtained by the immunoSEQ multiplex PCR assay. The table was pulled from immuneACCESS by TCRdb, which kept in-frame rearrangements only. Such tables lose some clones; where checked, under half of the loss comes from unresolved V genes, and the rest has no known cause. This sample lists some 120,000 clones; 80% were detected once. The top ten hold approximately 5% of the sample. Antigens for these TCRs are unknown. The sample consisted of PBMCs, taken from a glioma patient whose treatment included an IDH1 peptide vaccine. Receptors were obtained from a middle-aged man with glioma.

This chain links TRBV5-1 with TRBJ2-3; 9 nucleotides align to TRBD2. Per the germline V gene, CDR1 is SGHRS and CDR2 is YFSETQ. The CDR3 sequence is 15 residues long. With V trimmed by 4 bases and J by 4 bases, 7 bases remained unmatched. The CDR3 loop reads CASSSGRGGSDTQYF. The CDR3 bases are TGCGCCAGCAGCAGCGGGCGGGGGGGCTCAGATACGCAGTATTTT.

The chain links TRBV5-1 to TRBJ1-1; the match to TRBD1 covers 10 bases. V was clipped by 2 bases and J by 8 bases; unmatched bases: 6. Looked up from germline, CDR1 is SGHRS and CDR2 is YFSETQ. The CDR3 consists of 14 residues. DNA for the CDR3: TGCGCCAGCAGCTTTTTGACAGGGGGCGACGAAGCTTTCTTT. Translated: CASSFLTGGDEAFF.

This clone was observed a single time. CDR3 nucleotides: TGTGCCAGCAGCTTGACTAGCGACTCGAGGGGGTACTTC. This codes for CASSLTSDSRGYF. The chain uses TRBV5-4 and TRBJ2-5; 7 bases line up with TRBD2. J was trimmed by 13 bases and V by 1 base; bases with no gene match: 10. This CDR3 contains 13 residues. Germline CDR1 is SGHNT and CDR2 is YYREEE (reference sequence). Supplemented by reference TRBV5-4 and TRBJ2-5, the full variable domain reads ETGVTQSPTHLIKTRGQQVTLRCSSQSGHNTVSWYQQALGQGPQFIFQYYREEENGRGNFPPRFSGLQFPNYSSELNVNALELDDSALYLCASSLTSDSRGYFGPGTRLLVL.

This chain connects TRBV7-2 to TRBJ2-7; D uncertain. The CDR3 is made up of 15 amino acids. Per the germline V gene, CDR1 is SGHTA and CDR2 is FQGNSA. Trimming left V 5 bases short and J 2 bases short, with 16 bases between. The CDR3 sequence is CASSLGGGSPYEQYF. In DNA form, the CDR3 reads TGTGCCAGCAGCCTGGGCGGTGGGTCGCCCTACGAGCAGTACTTC.

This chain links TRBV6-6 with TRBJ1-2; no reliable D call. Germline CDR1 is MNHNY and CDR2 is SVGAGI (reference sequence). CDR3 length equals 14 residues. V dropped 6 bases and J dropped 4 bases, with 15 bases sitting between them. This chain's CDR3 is CASSRALESYGYTF. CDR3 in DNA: TGTGCCAGCAGCCGGGCTTTGGAATCCTATGGCTACACCTTC.

The DNA of the CDR3 is TGCGCCAGCAGTGCCGGGTCTATGGATTCACCCCTCCACTTT. Translating it yields CASSAGSMDSPLHF. This chain links TRBV10-1 with TRBJ1-6, with no clear D. This CDR3 contains 14 residues. V shed 4 bases and J shed 8 bases, with 12 bases lying between them. Germline values: CDR1 WNHNN, CDR2 SYGVQD (reference sequence).

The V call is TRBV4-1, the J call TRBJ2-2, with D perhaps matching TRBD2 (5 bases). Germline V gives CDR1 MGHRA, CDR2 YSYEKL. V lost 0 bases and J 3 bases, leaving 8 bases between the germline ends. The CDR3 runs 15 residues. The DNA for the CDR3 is TGCGCCAGCAGCCAAGATCGGGGATACACCGGGGAGCTGTTTTTT. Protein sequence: CASSQDRGYTGELFF.

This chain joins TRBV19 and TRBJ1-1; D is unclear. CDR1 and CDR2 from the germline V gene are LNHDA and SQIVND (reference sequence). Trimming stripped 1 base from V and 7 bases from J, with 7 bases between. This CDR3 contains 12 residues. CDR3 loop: CASSIGRGEAFF. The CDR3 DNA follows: TGTGCCAGTAGTATAGGACGCGGTGAAGCTTTCTTT.

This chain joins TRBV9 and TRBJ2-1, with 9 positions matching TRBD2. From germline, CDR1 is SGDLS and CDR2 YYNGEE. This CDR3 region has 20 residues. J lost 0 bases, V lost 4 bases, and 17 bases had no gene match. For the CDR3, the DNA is TGTGCCAGCAGCCCTCCTACGGGACTAGCCGCGAAAAGCTCCTACAATGAGCAGTTCTTC. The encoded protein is CASSPPTGLAAKSSYNEQFF.

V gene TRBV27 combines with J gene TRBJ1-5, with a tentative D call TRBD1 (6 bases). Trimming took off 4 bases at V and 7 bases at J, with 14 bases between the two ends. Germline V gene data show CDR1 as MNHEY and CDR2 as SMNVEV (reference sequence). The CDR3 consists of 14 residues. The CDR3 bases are TGTGCCAGCAGTTCCAAACAGGGTTGGCAGCCCCAGCATTTT. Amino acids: CASSSKQGWQPQHF.

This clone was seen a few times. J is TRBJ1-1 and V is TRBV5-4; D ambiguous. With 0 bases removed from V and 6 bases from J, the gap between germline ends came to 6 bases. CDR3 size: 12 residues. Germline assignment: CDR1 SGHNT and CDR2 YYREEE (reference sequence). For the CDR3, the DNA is TGTGCCAGCAGCTTGGAGATTTCTGAAGCTTTCTTT. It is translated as CASSLEISEAFF.